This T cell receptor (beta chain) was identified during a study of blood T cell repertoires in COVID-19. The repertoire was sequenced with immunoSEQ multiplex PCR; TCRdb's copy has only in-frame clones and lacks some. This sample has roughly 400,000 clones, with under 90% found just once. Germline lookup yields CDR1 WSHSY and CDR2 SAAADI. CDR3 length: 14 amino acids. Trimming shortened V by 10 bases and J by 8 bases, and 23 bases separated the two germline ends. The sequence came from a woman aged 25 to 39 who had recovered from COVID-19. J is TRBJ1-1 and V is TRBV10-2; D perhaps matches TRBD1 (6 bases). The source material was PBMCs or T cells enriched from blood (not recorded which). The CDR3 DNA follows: TGCGCCACCAGAATAGTTCAGGGGTATTGGGAAGCTTTCTTT. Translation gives CATRIVQGYWEAFF.